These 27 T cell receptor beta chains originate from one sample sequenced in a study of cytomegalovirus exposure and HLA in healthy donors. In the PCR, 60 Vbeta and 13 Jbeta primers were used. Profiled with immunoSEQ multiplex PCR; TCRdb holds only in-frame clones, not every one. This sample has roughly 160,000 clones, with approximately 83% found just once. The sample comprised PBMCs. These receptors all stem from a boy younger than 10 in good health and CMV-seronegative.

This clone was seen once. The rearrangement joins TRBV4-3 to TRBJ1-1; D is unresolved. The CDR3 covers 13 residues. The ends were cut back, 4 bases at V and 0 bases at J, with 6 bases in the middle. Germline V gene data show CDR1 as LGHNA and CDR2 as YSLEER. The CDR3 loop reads CASSPIMNTEAFF. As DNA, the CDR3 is TGCGCCAGCAGCCCCATCATGAACACTGAAGCTTTCTTT.

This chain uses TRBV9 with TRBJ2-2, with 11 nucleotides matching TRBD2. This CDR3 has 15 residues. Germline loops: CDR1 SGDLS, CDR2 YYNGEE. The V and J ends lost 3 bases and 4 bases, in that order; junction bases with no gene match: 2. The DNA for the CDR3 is TGTGCCAGCAGCGGACTAGCGGGGAGCACCGGGGAGCTGTTTTTT. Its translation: CASSGLAGSTGELFF.

The CDR3 here is CATSRQRGVVGEQFF. The CDR3 region has the DNA TGTGCCACCAGCAGGCAGCGGGGGGTGGTAGGTGAGCAGTTCTTC. This chain connects TRBV15 to TRBJ2-1, with 9 bases that match TRBD2. There are 15 residues in the CDR3. The germline V gene has CDR1 LNHNV and CDR2 YYDKDF (reference sequence). J lost 9 bases, V lost 3 bases, and 9 bases had no gene match.

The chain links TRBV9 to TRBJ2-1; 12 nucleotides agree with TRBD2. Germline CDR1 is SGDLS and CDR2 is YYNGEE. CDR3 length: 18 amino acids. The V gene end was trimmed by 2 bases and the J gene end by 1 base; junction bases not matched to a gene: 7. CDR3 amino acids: CASSVGLAGKASYNEQFF. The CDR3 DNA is TGTGCCAGCAGCGTCGGACTAGCGGGAAAAGCATCCTACAATGAGCAGTTCTTC.

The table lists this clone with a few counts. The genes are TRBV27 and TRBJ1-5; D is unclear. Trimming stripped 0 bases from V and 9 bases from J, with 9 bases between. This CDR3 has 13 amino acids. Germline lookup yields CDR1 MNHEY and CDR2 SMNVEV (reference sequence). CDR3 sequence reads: CASSLSGERPQHF. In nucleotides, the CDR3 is TGTGCCAGCAGTTTATCCGGGGAACGGCCCCAGCATTTT.

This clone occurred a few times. CDR3 bases: TGTGCCGCCAGACAGGGGGCCGGCACCGGGGAGCTGTTTTTT. This sequence encodes CAARQGAGTGELFF. The gene calls are TRBV6-1 and TRBJ2-2; 10 bases fit TRBD1. The V gene end was trimmed by 11 bases and the J gene end by 4 bases; junction bases not matched to a gene: 7. Germline V CDR1 and CDR2: MNHNS, SASEGT. This CDR3 spans 14 amino acids.

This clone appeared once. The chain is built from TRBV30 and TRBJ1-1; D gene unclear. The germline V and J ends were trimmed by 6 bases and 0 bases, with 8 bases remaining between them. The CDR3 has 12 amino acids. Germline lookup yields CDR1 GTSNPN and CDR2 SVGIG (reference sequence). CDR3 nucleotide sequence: TGTGCCTGTCTACAGCTGAACACTGAAGCTTTCTTT. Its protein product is CACLQLNTEAFF.

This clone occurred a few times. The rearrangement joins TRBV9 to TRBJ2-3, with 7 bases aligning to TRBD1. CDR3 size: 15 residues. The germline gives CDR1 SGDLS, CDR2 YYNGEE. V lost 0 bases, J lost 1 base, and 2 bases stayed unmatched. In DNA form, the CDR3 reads TGTGCCAGCAGCGTAGGACAGGGCGGCACAGATACGCAGTATTTT. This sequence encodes CASSVGQGGTDTQYF.

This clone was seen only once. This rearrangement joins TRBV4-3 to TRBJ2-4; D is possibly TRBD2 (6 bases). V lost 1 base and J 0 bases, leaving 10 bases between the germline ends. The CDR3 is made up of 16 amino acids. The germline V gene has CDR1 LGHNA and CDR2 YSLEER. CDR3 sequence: CASSQGRDLAKNIQYF. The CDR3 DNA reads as TGCGCCAGCAGCCAAGGCCGGGACTTAGCCAAAAACATTCAGTACTTC.

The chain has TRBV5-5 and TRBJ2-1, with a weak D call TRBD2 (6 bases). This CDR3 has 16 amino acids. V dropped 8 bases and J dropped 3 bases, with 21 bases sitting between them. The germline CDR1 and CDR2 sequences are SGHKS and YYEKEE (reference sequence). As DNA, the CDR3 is TGTGCCAGTTCCCTAGCGAGAATGGCCCTCTACAATGAGCAGTTCTTC. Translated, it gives CASSLARMALYNEQFF.

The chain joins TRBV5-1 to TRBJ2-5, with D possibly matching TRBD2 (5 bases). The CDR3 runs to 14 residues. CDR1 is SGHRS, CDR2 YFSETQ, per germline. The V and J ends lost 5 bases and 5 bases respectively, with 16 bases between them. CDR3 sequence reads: CASSTIPGDETQYF. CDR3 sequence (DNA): TGCGCCAGCAGTACTATCCCCGGGGATGAGACCCAGTACTTC. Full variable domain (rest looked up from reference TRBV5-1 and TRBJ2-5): KAGVTQTPRYLIKTRGQQVTLSCSPISGHRSVSWYQQTPGQGLQFLFEYFSETQRNKGNFPGRFSGRQFSNSRSEMNVSTLELGDSALYLCASSTIPGDETQYFGPGTRLLVL.

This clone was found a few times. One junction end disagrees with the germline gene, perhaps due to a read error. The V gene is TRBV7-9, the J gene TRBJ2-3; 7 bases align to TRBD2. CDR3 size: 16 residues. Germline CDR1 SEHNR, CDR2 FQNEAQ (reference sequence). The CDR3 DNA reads TGTTCCAGCAGCCAACCGGAGGGGAGCGGGATTGATACGCAGTATTTT. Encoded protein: CSSSQPEGSGIDTQYF.

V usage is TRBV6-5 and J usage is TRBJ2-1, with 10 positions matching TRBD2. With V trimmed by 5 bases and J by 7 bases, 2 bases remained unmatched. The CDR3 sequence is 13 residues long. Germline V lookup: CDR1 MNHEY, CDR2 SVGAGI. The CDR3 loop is CASSGTSVNEQFF. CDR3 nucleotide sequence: TGTGCCAGCAGTGGGACTAGCGTGAATGAGCAGTTCTTC.

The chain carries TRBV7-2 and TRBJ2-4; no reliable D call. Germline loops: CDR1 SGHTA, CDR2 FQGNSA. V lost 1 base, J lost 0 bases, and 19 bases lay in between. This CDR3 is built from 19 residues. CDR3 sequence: CASSLGLGSRELAKNIQYF. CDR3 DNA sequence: TGTGCCAGCAGCTTAGGTTTGGGTAGCCGAGAACTAGCCAAAAACATTCAGTACTTC.

This chain's CDR3 is CASSLVRGANTGELFF. The CDR3 coding sequence is TGTGCCAGCAGCTTAGTCCGGGGGGCTAACACCGGGGAGCTGTTTTTT. The V gene is TRBV11-2, the J gene TRBJ2-2; possible D gene TRBD2, 7 bases. Trimming removed 1 base at V and 2 bases at J, with 11 bases between. This CDR3 spans 16 amino acids. Germline V lookup: CDR1 SGHAT, CDR2 FQNNGV.

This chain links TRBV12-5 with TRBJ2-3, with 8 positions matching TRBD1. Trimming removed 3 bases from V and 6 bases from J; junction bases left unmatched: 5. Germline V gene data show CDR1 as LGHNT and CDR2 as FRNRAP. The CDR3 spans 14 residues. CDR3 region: CASGLTGGGDTQYF. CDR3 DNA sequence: TGTGCTAGTGGTTTAACAGGGGGAGGTGATACGCAGTATTTT.

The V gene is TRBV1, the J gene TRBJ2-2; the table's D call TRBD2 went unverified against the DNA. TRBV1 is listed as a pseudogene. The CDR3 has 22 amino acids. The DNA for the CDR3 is TGCACCAGCAGCCAAGAGTCCCCCCCCGCACTAGCGGGAGGGAAAAGATTCGGGGAGCTGTTTTTT. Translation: CTSSQESPPALAGGKRFGELFF.

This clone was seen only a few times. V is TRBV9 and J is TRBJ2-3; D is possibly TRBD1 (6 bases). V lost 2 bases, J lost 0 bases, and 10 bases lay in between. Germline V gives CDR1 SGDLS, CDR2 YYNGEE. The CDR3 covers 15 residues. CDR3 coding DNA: TGTGCCAGCAGCGTTCAGGGGAAGAGCACAGATACGCAGTATTTT. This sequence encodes CASSVQGKSTDTQYF.

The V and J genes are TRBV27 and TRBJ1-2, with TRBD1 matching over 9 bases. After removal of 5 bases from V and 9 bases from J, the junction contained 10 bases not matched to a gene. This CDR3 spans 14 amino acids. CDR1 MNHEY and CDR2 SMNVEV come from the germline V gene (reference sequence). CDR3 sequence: CASSAAGQGNSYTF. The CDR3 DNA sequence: TGTGCCAGCAGTGCCGCGGGACAGGGCAATAGCTACACCTTC.

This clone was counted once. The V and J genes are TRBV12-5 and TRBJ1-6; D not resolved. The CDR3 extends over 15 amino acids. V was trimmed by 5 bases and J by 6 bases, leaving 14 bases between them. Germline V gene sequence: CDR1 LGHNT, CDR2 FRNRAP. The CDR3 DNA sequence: TGTGCTAGTGGTCTTGGTACTTTCTCTAATTCACCCCTCCACTTT. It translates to CASGLGTFSNSPLHF.

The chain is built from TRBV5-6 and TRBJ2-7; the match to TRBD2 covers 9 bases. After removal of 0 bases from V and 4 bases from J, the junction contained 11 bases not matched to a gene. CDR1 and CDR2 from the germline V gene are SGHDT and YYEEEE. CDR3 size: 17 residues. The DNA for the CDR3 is TGTGCCAGCAGCTTGGGTGGTAGCGGGAGACTGGGATACGAGCAGTACTTC. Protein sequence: CASSLGGSGRLGYEQYF.

For the CDR3, the DNA is TGCAGCGTAGGGGACAGACCCTACGAGCAGTACTTC. This gives the protein CSVGDRPYEQYF. This rearrangement joins TRBV29-1 to TRBJ2-7; TRBD1 matches at 7 bases. Germline CDR1 SQVTM, CDR2 ANQGSEA. This CDR3 region has 12 residues. V shed 6 bases, J shed 2 bases, and the junction held 4 bases outside the gene matches.

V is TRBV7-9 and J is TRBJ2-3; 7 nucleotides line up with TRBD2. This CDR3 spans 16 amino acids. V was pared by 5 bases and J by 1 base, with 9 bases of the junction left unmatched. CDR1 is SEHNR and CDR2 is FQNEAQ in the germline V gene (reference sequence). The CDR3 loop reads CASSPPLGGRTDTQYF. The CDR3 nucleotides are TGTGCCAGCAGCCCTCCCCTGGGAGGGCGCACAGATACGCAGTATTTT.

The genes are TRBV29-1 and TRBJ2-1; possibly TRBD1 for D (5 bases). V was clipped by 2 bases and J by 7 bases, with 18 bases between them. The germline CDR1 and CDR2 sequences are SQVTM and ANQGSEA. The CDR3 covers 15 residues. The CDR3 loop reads CSVERNLMGLNEQFF. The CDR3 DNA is TGCAGCGTTGAAAGAAACCTTATGGGGCTAAATGAGCAGTTCTTC.

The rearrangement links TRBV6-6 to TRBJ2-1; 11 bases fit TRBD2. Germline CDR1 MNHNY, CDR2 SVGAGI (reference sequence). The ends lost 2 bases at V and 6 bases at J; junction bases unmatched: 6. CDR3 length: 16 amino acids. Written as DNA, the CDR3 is TGTGCCAGCAGTTACATTATAGCGGGGGGGCCCAATGAGCAGTTCTTC. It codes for CASSYIIAGGPNEQFF.

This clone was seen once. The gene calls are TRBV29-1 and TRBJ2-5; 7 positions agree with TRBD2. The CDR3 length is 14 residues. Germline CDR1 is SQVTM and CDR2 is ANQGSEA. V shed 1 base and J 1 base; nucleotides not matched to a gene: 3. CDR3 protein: CSVEGSSGQETQYF. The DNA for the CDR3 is TGCAGCGTTGAAGGGTCTAGCGGCCAAGAGACCCAGTACTTC.

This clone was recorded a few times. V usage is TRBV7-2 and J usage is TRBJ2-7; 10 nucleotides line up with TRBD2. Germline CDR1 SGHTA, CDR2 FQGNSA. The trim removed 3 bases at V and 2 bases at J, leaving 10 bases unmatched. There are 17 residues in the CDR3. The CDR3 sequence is CASSFLPSSGSPYEQYF. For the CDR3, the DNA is TGTGCCAGCAGCTTCCTCCCCTCTAGCGGGAGCCCCTACGAGCAGTACTTC.